The next 5 T cell receptor beta chains were all read from a single sample in a study of T cells after posttransplantation cyclophosphamide (dated by TCRdb to about 2016). The treatment or condition label of this sample denotes: high-dose cyclophosphamide on days +3 and +4 as single-agent GVHD prophylaxis. Busulfan and fludarabine conditioning, a related or unrelated marrow graft, and cyclophosphamide on days +3 and +4 were given to PTCy patients. The library was prepared using the immunoSEQ multiplex PCR assay. TCRdb provides this immuneACCESS table in a form limited to in-frame rearrangements. Some clones are lacking; in checked studies, under half of them reflect an unresolved V gene, and why the rest are absent is not known. The sample profile shows some 6,000 clones; about 80% of them were found once. Of the sample, around a quarter falls within the top ten clones. Material: CD8+ T cells sorted from PBMCs, obtained 1404 days after allogeneic stem cell transplant with posttransplant cyclophosphamide. All receptors derive from a female patient aged 50-59 years who received an allogeneic stem cell transplant from a related donor, was CMV-positive, and had no GVHD. Donor T cells from the graft may be present among the T cells after a transplant.

The chain joins TRBV27 to TRBJ2-7; tentatively, D is TRBD2 (5 bases). Per germline, CDR1 MNHEY and CDR2 SMNVEV (reference sequence). V shed 7 bases and J shed 0 bases, with 13 bases lying between them. The CDR3 has 14 residues. For the CDR3, the DNA is TGTGCCAGCAATTTGGCGGGCAGCTCCTACGAGCAGTACTTC. Encoded protein: CASNLAGSSYEQYF.

The chain couples TRBV29-1 to TRBJ2-5, with D perhaps TRBD1 (6 bases). V shed 4 bases and J shed 2 bases, with 17 bases lying between them. Germline V gene lookup returns CDR1 SQVTM and CDR2 ANQGSEA. The CDR3 is 15 amino acids. CDR3 bases: TGCAGCGTTGCTGGTTGGGGGACACATCAAGAGACCCAGTACTTC. Residues: CSVAGWGTHQETQYF.

This clone turned up a few times. Other DNA sequences within the sample encode an identical CDR3. This chain joins TRBV19 and TRBJ2-7, with D perhaps TRBD2 (5 bases). The CDR3 runs 14 residues. V dropped 3 bases and J dropped 2 bases, with 11 bases sitting between them. Germline V CDR1 and CDR2: LNHDA, SQIVND (reference sequence). The CDR3 sequence: CASSIGRVAYEQYF. The CDR3 nucleotides are TGTGCCAGTAGTATCGGGCGGGTAGCCTACGAGCAGTACTTC.

The rearrangement uses TRBV27 and TRBJ2-5; D may be TRBD2 (5 bases). Per the germline V gene, CDR1 is MNHEY and CDR2 is SMNVEV (reference sequence). The CDR3 is 13 amino acids. V gave up 5 bases and J gave up 2 bases, with 9 bases separating them. CDR3 bases: TGTGCCAGCAGTCCGACTATACAAGAGACCCAGTACTTC. Translating it yields CASSPTIQETQYF.

In the case of this clone: This clone may be a read error of a much larger clone one base away. The genes are TRBV30 and TRBJ2-7; 7 bases map to TRBD2. There are 11 residues in the CDR3. Germline V gene data show CDR1 as GTSNPN and CDR2 as SVGIG (reference sequence). The chain's CDR3 is CARRAGVEQYF. The DNA for the CDR3 is TGTGCCCGGAGGGCGGGGGTCGAGCAGTACTTC.